This T cell receptor (beta chain) derives from a study of blood T cell repertoires in COVID-19. Study-level background: Samples came from the United States, Italy and Spain, spanning acute and convalescent COVID-19. PBMCs, B-cell-depleted T cells, or T cells provided the cDNA or gDNA that made up the material.

Authors' data handling: Cell counts per sample came from amplifying reference gene primers. Method: immunoSEQ multiplex PCR; TCRdb's copy keeps in-frame clones and lacks some. That table furnishes V, J and clone size, whereas the DNA furnished D and trimming. The sample shows about 270,000 clones, around nine tenths of them seen only once. This CDR3 is built from 17 residues. In germline, CDR1 is SGHVS, CDR2 FQNEAQ. Trimming removed 1 base from V and 2 bases from J, with 17 bases in between. The sequence came from a man aged 40-49 years who had recovered from COVID-19. Sequencing used peripheral blood. The chain carries TRBV7-8 and TRBJ2-5; TRBD2 is a possible D gene (6 bases). The DNA for the CDR3 is TGTGCCAGCAGCTTAGAGGGGCCCTACGCGGGGCAAGAGACCCAGTACTTC. Amino acids: CASSLEGPYAGQETQYF.